This TCR beta chain was found in a study of T cells in Graves' hyperthyroidism and ophthalmopathy. The CDR3 regions of TCR beta were amplified from RNA transcripts. A first-round RT-PCR of the TCR CDR3 used the HTBI primer set. Using its own MiXCR run on the multiplex PCR reads, TCRdb lists one record per CDR3 protein. Here the sample spans 660,000 or so distinct CDR3 sequences, around 20% being singletons. Deletions cut 6 bases from V and 10 bases from J, with 7 bases between. This CDR3 region has 10 residues. The V gene's germline CDR1 is MGHDK and CDR2 SYGVNS. To note about this clonotype: This may arise from a read error, as a much more abundant clone is one base away.

The receptor was derived from a man aged 25 to 45 with Graves' ophthalmopathy. The V and J genes are TRBV25-1 and TRBJ2-1; D is perhaps TRBD1 (5 bases). The sequencing sample was made of blood. The CDR3 coding sequence is TGTGCCAGCAGGGCAGGGGAGCAGTTCTTC. The encoded protein is CASRAGEQFF.